One and the same sample provided the 24 T cell receptor beta chains below, sequenced in a study of T-cell reconstitution after alpha-beta-depleted transplantation in children. Construction of the TCRbeta library involved unique molecular identifiers. TCRdb analysed the PCR reads with MiXCR anew, one entry per CDR3 protein. The table has 600,000 or so distinct CDR3 sequences, roughly 23% seen once. The specimen comprised PBMCs, mostly from graft donor cells, sampled 360 days after TCRalphabeta/CD19-depleted stem cell transplant. The receptors stem from a boy in the first two years of life who had a stem cell transplant for acute myeloid leukemia, so the T cells may come from the graft donor.

Comment on this clonotype: At one boundary the junction diverges from the germline segment, which might be a read error. The rearrangement joins TRBV12-3 or TRBV12-4 to TRBJ2-4; 7 nucleotides match TRBD1. The CDR3 sequence is 14 residues long. The CDR3 loop reads CATKTTGYADTLIF. The CDR3 coding sequence is TGTGCCACCAAAACGACAGGGTACGCCGATACCCTTATTTTC.

V is TRBV20-1 and J is TRBJ1-6; D is possibly TRBD1 (6 bases). The CDR3 length is 16 residues. The V gene lost 0 bases and the J gene lost 6 bases, with 15 bases spanning the gap. CDR1 DFQATT and CDR2 SNEGSKA come from the germline V gene (reference sequence). The CDR3 coding sequence is TGCAGTGCTAGAGATCTGCTGAGGGGGGGTAATTCACCCCTCCACTTT. It codes for CSARDLLRGGNSPLHF.

This clonotype was seen repeatedly, ten times or more. CDR3 residues: CASSYYPRETQYF. DNA for the CDR3: TGTGCCAGCAGTTACTACCCGCGAGAGACCCAGTACTTC. This chain connects TRBV6-2 or TRBV6-3 to TRBJ2-5; D is unresolved. V dropped 1 base and J dropped 4 bases, with 7 bases sitting between them. The CDR3 length is 13 residues. Germline lookup yields CDR1 MNHEY and CDR2 SVGEGT.

The chain uses TRBV6-1 and TRBJ2-7; either TRBD1 or TRBD2 may supply D (5 bases each). The CDR3 consists of 13 residues. Per germline, CDR1 MNHNS and CDR2 SASEGT. Trimming shortened V by 6 bases and J by 9 bases, and 18 bases separated the two germline ends. CDR3 DNA sequence: TGTGCCAGCAGCCAGGGACCAGAATCAGCGCAGTACGTC. Translation gives CASSQGPESAQYV.

This clonotype was seen a few times. The V call is TRBV7-2, the J call TRBJ2-7; D is uncertain. The germline V gene has CDR1 SGHTA and CDR2 FQGNSA. Trimming cost V 1 base and J 4 bases, with 11 bases left between them. This CDR3 region has 14 residues. This CDR3 is CASSLEAAVYEQYF. As DNA, the CDR3 is TGTGCCAGCAGCTTAGAGGCGGCGGTTTACGAGCAGTACTTC.

The CDR3 region is CASSTQAGVYNEQFF. The CDR3 nucleotides read TGTGCCAGCAGCACCCAAGCGGGGGTGTACAATGAGCAGTTCTTC. The rearrangement uses TRBV7-9 and TRBJ2-1; 8 nucleotides align to TRBD2. From germline, CDR1 is SEHNR and CDR2 FQNEAQ (reference sequence). The CDR3 contains 15 residues. Unmatched junction bases numbered 7, after V lost 5 bases and J lost 4 bases.

The CDR3 region is CASSFQGSEQYV. In DNA, the CDR3 is TGTGCCAGCAGTTTCCAGGGAAGCGAGCAGTACGTC. This chain joins TRBV28 and TRBJ2-7; D is perhaps TRBD1 (5 bases). Germline values: CDR1 MDHEN, CDR2 SYDVKM. This CDR3 is built from 12 residues. With 3 bases removed from V and 6 bases from J, the gap between germline ends came to 9 bases.

This chain joins TRBV20-1 and TRBJ1-5; perhaps TRBD1 as D (6 bases). V lost 5 bases and J 3 bases, leaving 11 bases between the germline ends. CDR1 is DFQATT, CDR2 SNEGSKA, per germline (reference sequence). CDR3 length equals 13 residues. This CDR3 is CSALDSNNQPQHF. Here the CDR3 DNA reads TGCAGTGCTCTGGACAGCAACAATCAGCCCCAGCATTTT.

This clonotype was detected many times. The chain joins TRBV12-3 or TRBV12-4 to TRBJ2-1; possible D gene TRBD2, 7 bases. The V end was cut by 6 bases, the J end by 7 bases, with 22 bases between. The CDR3 covers 16 residues. The CDR3 here is CASSNVGGGPLNEQFF. DNA of the CDR3: TGTGCCAGCAGCAACGTGGGGGGGGGGCCGTTGAATGAGCAGTTCTTC.

This clonotype was observed at least ten times. The chain carries TRBV20-1 and TRBJ2-1; TRBD2 might be the D (5 bases). Germline CDR1 reads DFQATT; CDR2 reads SNEGSKA (reference sequence). V lost 0 bases to trimming and J lost 0 bases, with 12 bases between them. The CDR3 extends over 16 amino acids. The CDR3 region is CSARDTVLGSYNEQFF. In DNA form, the CDR3 reads TGCAGTGCTAGAGATACCGTACTAGGCTCCTACAATGAGCAGTTCTTC.

The genes are TRBV20-1 and TRBJ2-7; D uncertain. Germline CDR1 reads DFQATT; CDR2 reads SNEGSKA (reference sequence). V was clipped by 1 base and J by 3 bases, with 13 bases between them. The CDR3 is 14 residues long. The DNA of the CDR3 is TGCAGTGCTAGAGCATCGAAGAAGGTCTACGAGCAGTACGTC. Translated, it gives CSARASKKVYEQYV.

This clonotype was recorded at least ten times. The chain combines TRBV12-3 or TRBV12-4 with TRBJ1-2, with 10 positions matching TRBD1. J gave up 6 bases and V 0 bases, and 4 bases lay outside the gene matches. There are 15 residues in the CDR3. The CDR3 reads CASSLAPGTGDGYTF. The DNA for the CDR3 is TGTGCCAGCAGTTTAGCGCCGGGGACAGGGGATGGCTACACCTTC.

This clonotype was seen repeatedly, ten times or more. This chain joins TRBV6-1 and TRBJ1-1; TRBD1 might be the D (5 bases). Trimming took 7 bases from V and 0 from J, leaving 15 bases between them. The CDR3 sequence is 15 residues long. CDR1 is MNHNS, CDR2 SASEGT, per germline. CDR3 DNA: TGTGCCAGCACTCCTCGCAGGGATATGAACACTGAAGCTTTCTTT. It translates to CASTPRRDMNTEAFF.

The chain employs TRBV27 and TRBJ2-7; maybe TRBD1 (5 bases). This CDR3 is 13 amino acids long. Trimming shortened V by 5 bases and J by 3 bases, and 11 bases separated the two germline ends. Germline lookup yields CDR1 MNHEY and CDR2 SMNVEV (reference sequence). CDR3 DNA sequence: TGTGCCAGCAGTCCTCTAGACAGCTACGAGCAGTACGTC. As protein: CASSPLDSYEQYV.

The V call is TRBV11-3, the J call TRBJ2-1, with 12 bases fitting TRBD2. CDR3 size: 15 residues. CDR1 and CDR2 (germline): SGHNT, YENEEA. The J segment lost 8 bases and the V segment lost 6 bases, leaving 8 bases of the junction unmatched. The CDR3, as DNA: TGTGCCAGCAGTTACACTAGCGGGGGGCGCGATGAGCAGTTCTTC. Its translation is CASSYTSGGRDEQFF. Filled out from reference TRBV11-3 and TRBJ2-1, the complete variable domain reads EAGVVQSPRYKIIEKKQPVAFWCNPISGHNTLYWYLQNLGQGPELLIRYENEEAVDDSQLPKDRFSAERLKGVDSTLKIQPAELGDSAVYLCASSYTSGGRDEQFFGPGTRLTVL.

The rearrangement joins TRBV4-2 to TRBJ2-5, with a possible D match to TRBD2 (7 bases). The CDR3 totals 16 residues. Germline V gene sequence: CDR1 LGHNA, CDR2 YNFKEQ. Trimming pared 1 base from V and 5 bases from J, leaving 17 bases between. CDR3 in DNA: TGTGCCAGCAGCCAAGGTCCCGGGGGGCGCGGGGAGACCCAGTACTTC. It translates to CASSQGPGGRGETQYF.

The chain links TRBV20-1 to TRBJ1-1, with a weak D call TRBD1 (6 bases). CDR3 length: 14 residues. Germline loops: CDR1 DFQATT, CDR2 SNEGSKA (reference sequence). With 1 base removed from V and 4 bases from J, the gap between germline ends came to 13 bases. CDR3 amino acids: CSARGGGLVTEAFF. CDR3 nucleotides: TGCAGTGCTAGAGGTGGGGGCTTGGTCACTGAAGCTTTCTTT.

This chain uses TRBV6-1 with TRBJ2-3; a weak D match, TRBD1 (6 bases). Looked up from germline, CDR1 is MNHNS and CDR2 is SASEGT. The CDR3 runs 15 residues. V was shortened by 7 bases and J by 0 bases, with 14 bases between the two germline ends. In DNA form, the CDR3 reads TGTGCCAGCACCATAGGGGGACCTAGCACAGATACGCAGTATTTT. It yields the protein CASTIGGPSTDTQYF.

The sample holds a few counts of this clonotype. The J gene is TRBJ2-1, the V gene TRBV12-3 or TRBV12-4; no firm D call. The CDR3 spans 16 residues. Trimming stripped 3 bases from V and 4 bases from J, with 16 bases between. CDR3 sequence (DNA): TGTGCCAGCAGTTTTCCGACGGCACGAAGTTACAATGAGCAGTTCTTC. This gives the protein CASSFPTARSYNEQFF.

In the case of this clonotype: Possible read error: a much larger clone is one base away. V gene TRBV5-1 combines with J gene TRBJ2-2, with unresolved D. Germline assignment: CDR1 SGHRS and CDR2 YFSETQ. This CDR3 contains 14 residues. Trimming stripped 3 bases from V and 3 bases from J, with 9 bases between. The CDR3 DNA reads as TGCGCCAGCAGCTGGGTTAGGGACACCGGGGAGCTGTTTTTT. Amino acid sequence: CASSWVRDTGELFF.

The rearrangement links TRBV28 to TRBJ2-3; D perhaps matches TRBD1 (5 bases). The germline V gene encodes CDR1 MDHEN and CDR2 SYDVKM. The CDR3 has 13 amino acids. Deletions cut 3 bases from V and 2 bases from J, with 6 bases between. DNA of the CDR3: TGTGCCAGCAGTTTGGACATCACAGATACGCAGTATTTT. It codes for CASSLDITDTQYF.

This clonotype was seen repeatedly, ten times or more. The chain links TRBV6-6 to TRBJ1-1; TRBD1 matches 8 bases. The CDR3 sequence is 15 residues long. Trimming at V came to 6 bases and at J to 6 bases, leaving 12 bases not matched to a gene. In germline, CDR1 is MNHNY, CDR2 SVGAGI (reference sequence). The CDR3 region has the DNA TGTGCCAGCAGGACCCCTCAGGGGGCTGCATCTGAAGCTTTCTTT. This encodes CASRTPQGAASEAFF.

This chain links TRBV7-2 with TRBJ2-3, with 8 bases identical to TRBD1. CDR1 and CDR2 (germline): SGHTA, FQGNSA. Trimming removed 5 bases from V and 5 bases from J; junction bases left unmatched: 6. The CDR3 contains 14 residues. The CDR3 coding sequence is TGTGCCAGCAGCATCACAGGGGGAGGAGATACGCAGTATTTT. It codes for CASSITGGGDTQYF. The full variable domain, rest sourced from reference TRBV7-2 and TRBJ2-3, is GAGVSQSPSNKVTEKGKDVELRCDPISGHTALYWYRQSLGQGLEFLIYFQGNSAPDKSGLPSDRFSAERTGGSVSTLTIQRTQQEDSAVYLCASSITGGGDTQYFGPGTRLTVL.

There are a few counts of this clonotype. J is TRBJ2-5 and V is TRBV7-2; 8 bases align to TRBD2. The germline V gene has CDR1 SGHTA and CDR2 FQGNSA. V was clipped by 3 bases and J by 2 bases; unmatched bases: 11. The CDR3 totals 17 residues. CDR3 protein: CASSFDTDSGVQETQYF. In DNA form, the CDR3 reads TGTGCCAGCAGCTTTGACACCGATAGCGGGGTACAAGAGACCCAGTACTTC.